Presented here are 18 T cell receptor beta chains from one specimen sequenced in a study of vaccination and CD4 T cells after COVID-19. The treatment denotes: roughly 11-day PBMC culture with coronavirus spike peptide pools or control peptides (ViraFEST assay). Sequencing of cultured CD4+ T cell DNA used the Oncomine TCR Beta short-read assay. In TCRdb, the PCR reads were re-called with MiXCR into one record per CDR3 protein. The sample yields around 20,000 distinct CDR3 sequences, 47% seen once. Their antigens remain unidentified. Source: CD4+ T cells from blood, cultured in vitro, taken before SARS-CoV-2 vaccination. Receptors were obtained from a human donor who had recovered from COVID-19.

The V and J genes are TRBV11-3 and TRBJ1-1; D unclear. CDR3 length: 15 amino acids. The germline gives CDR1 SGHNT, CDR2 YENEEA. V lost 3 bases to trimming and J lost 5 bases, with 16 bases between them. CDR3 sequence (DNA): TGTGCCAGCAGCTTTGGCCTCCGCACTAGGACTGAAGCTTTCTTT. It yields the protein CASSFGLRTRTEAFF.

The sample holds a few counts of this clonotype. The chain links TRBV7-2 to TRBJ1-2; TRBD1 might be the D (5 bases). Germline V gene lookup returns CDR1 SGHTA and CDR2 FQGNSA. The V end lost 1 base, the J end lost 0 bases, and 15 bases lay between the germline ends. CDR3 length equals 17 residues. The CDR3 DNA follows: TGTGCCAGCAGCTTAGACGCGACAGCCTTTGCTAACTATGGCTACACCTTC. This sequence encodes CASSLDATAFANYGYTF.

The chain has TRBV7-2 and TRBJ2-7, with no clear D. The length of the CDR3 is 15 residues. From germline, CDR1 is SGHTA and CDR2 FQGNSA. Trimming left V 3 bases short and J 2 bases short, with 14 bases between. This CDR3 is CASSFYRAETYEQYF. In DNA form, the CDR3 reads TGTGCCAGCAGCTTTTACCGTGCGGAAACCTACGAGCAGTACTTC.

The chain carries TRBV20-1 and TRBJ2-1, with 12 bases fitting TRBD2. Trimming cost V 2 bases and J 8 bases; bases outside gene matches: 4. The CDR3 spans 14 residues. Germline CDR1 DFQATT, CDR2 SNEGSKA (reference sequence). CDR3 DNA sequence: TGCAGTGCTAGACTAGCGGGAGGGCGGGATGAGCAGTTCTTC. Translation gives CSARLAGGRDEQFF.

This clonotype was seen only a few times. V usage is TRBV6-1 and J usage is TRBJ1-2; possible D gene TRBD1, 6 bases. The CDR3 is 14 residues long. In germline, CDR1 is MNHNS, CDR2 SASEGT. V gave up 6 bases and J gave up 3 bases, with 14 bases separating them. CDR3 residues: CASRKQGGDYGYTF. The CDR3 coding sequence is TGTGCCAGCAGGAAACAGGGTGGTGACTATGGCTACACCTTC.

This chain links TRBV6-2 or TRBV6-3 with TRBJ2-1, with 7 bases fitting TRBD2. The V and J ends lost 8 bases and 3 bases, in that order; junction bases with no gene match: 7. There are 14 residues in the CDR3. Germline V lookup: CDR1 MNHEY, CDR2 SVGEGT. CDR3 region: CASGLAVHYNEQFF. The CDR3 DNA is TGTGCCAGCGGCCTAGCGGTTCACTACAATGAGCAGTTCTTC.

This chain uses TRBV7-2 with TRBJ1-1; 8 bases are shared with TRBD1. With 1 base clipped from V and 4 bases from J, the junction kept 11 bases outside the gene matches. The V gene's germline CDR1 is SGHTA and CDR2 FQGNSA. This CDR3 contains 17 residues. This CDR3 reads CASSLDRHRGWPTEAFF. In DNA, the CDR3 is TGTGCCAGCAGCTTAGATCGACACAGGGGGTGGCCCACTGAAGCTTTCTTT. The complete variable domain, with remaining parts taken from reference TRBV7-2 and TRBJ1-1, reads GAGVSQSPSNKVTEKGKDVELRCDPISGHTALYWYRQSLGQGLEFLIYFQGNSAPDKSGLPSDRFSAERTGGSVSTLTIQRTQQEDSAVYLCASSLDRHRGWPTEAFFGQGTRLTVV.

This clonotype showed up just a few times. V is TRBV28 and J is TRBJ1-1, with 7 bases fitting TRBD1. The V and J ends lost 8 bases and 0 bases, in that order; junction bases with no gene match: 9. Germline V gene data show CDR1 as MDHEN and CDR2 as SYDVKM. This CDR3 has 15 residues. Here the CDR3 reads CASEDPGQMNTEAFF. The DNA for the CDR3 is TGTGCCAGCGAGGACCCGGGACAGATGAACACTGAAGCTTTCTTT. The variable domain in full, with the rest retrieved from reference TRBV28 and TRBJ1-1, is DVKVTQSSRYLVKRTGEKVFLECVQDMDHENMFWYRQDPGLGLRLIYFSYDVKMKEKGDIPEGYSVSREKKERFSLILESASTNQTSMYLCASEDPGQMNTEAFFGQGTRLTVV.

The rearrangement links TRBV7-2 to TRBJ2-4; TRBD1 matches 11 bases. V was clipped by 5 bases and J by 7 bases; unmatched bases: 10. Germline lookup yields CDR1 SGHTA and CDR2 FQGNSA. There are 16 residues in the CDR3. The CDR3 sequence is CASSPDRGRRGNIQYF. The CDR3 nucleotides read TGTGCCAGCAGCCCGGACAGGGGGCGCAGGGGGAACATTCAGTACTTC.

This clonotype has just one count. This sequence joins TRBV7-8 and TRBJ1-1, with 9 bases fitting TRBD1. The CDR3 covers 17 residues. Trimming at V came to 5 bases and at J to 1 base, leaving 11 bases not matched to a gene. CDR1 SGHVS and CDR2 FQNEAQ come from the germline V gene. CDR3 in amino acids: CASSRFDRGLANTEAFF. CDR3 DNA sequence: TGTGCCAGCAGCAGATTTGACAGGGGGTTAGCGAACACTGAAGCTTTCTTT.

The chain combines TRBV7-3 with TRBJ2-3; D is unclear. Trimming stripped 1 base from V and 8 bases from J, with 10 bases between. The CDR3 sequence is 13 residues long. Germline CDR1 and CDR2: SGHTA and FQGTGA. The CDR3 DNA reads as TGTGCCAGCAGCTTAAGCGTTACCGGTACGCAGTATTTT. Its translation: CASSLSVTGTQYF.

This clonotype was seen a handful of times. This chain uses TRBV7-7 with TRBJ1-5, with D possibly being TRBD1 (6 bases). The CDR3 loop spans 20 amino acids. Per the germline V gene, CDR1 is SSHAT and CDR2 is FNYEAQ (reference sequence). V lost 9 bases, J lost 0 bases, and 30 bases lay in between. In DNA, the CDR3 is TGTGCCAGGAAATACGCCCCCCGGGACATCCCCCGGGGTAGCAATCAGCCCCAGCATTTT. Translated, it gives CARKYAPRDIPRGSNQPQHF.

The chain employs TRBV20-1 and TRBJ2-7, with D possibly being TRBD2 (6 bases). The CDR3 is 15 residues long. Germline V CDR1 and CDR2: DFQATT, SNEGSKA (reference sequence). The V end was cut by 7 bases, the J end by 2 bases, with 21 bases between. The CDR3 protein is CSVNMGRGGAYEQYF. The CDR3, as DNA: TGCAGTGTTAATATGGGGCGGGGTGGAGCCTACGAGCAGTACTTC.

This clonotype has more than one count but fewer than ten. The chain is built from TRBV11-2 and TRBJ1-1; TRBD1 might be the D (5 bases). Germline CDR1 reads SGHAT; CDR2 reads FQNNGV. V lost 6 bases, J lost 2 bases, and 22 bases lay in between. CDR3 length: 17 residues. The chain's CDR3 is CASSLGLGGRLNTEAFF. Written as DNA, the CDR3 is TGTGCCAGCAGTTTGGGTTTGGGGGGGAGGTTAAACACTGAAGCTTTCTTT.

This sequence joins TRBV28 and TRBJ1-5; D perhaps matches TRBD1 (5 bases). The V gene lost 3 bases and the J gene lost 3 bases, with 15 bases spanning the gap. This CDR3 is built from 16 residues. The germline gives CDR1 MDHEN, CDR2 SYDVKM. The chain's CDR3 is CASSLPTGLNNQPQHF. CDR3 coding DNA: TGTGCCAGCAGTTTGCCCACAGGATTAAACAATCAGCCCCAGCATTTT.

This sequence joins TRBV20-1 and TRBJ2-2; D unresolved. This CDR3 is built from 14 residues. V was cut by 3 bases and J by 1 base, with 9 bases left in between. The V gene's germline CDR1 is DFQATT and CDR2 SNEGSKA (reference sequence). CDR3 in amino acids: CSASPPQNTGELFF. CDR3 DNA: TGCAGTGCTAGTCCCCCCCAGAACACCGGGGAGCTGTTTTTT.

The chain couples TRBV7-9 to TRBJ1-1; perhaps TRBD1 as D (5 bases). The CDR3 extends over 11 amino acids. Germline CDR1 and CDR2: SEHNR and FQNEAQ (reference sequence). V was pared by 3 bases and J by 9 bases, with 8 bases between. CDR3 in amino acids: CASSFSGKAFF. The CDR3 DNA sequence: TGTGCCAGCAGCTTCTCAGGGAAAGCTTTCTTT.

This clonotype was observed a handful of times. The chain joins TRBV19 to TRBJ2-5, with D possibly matching TRBD1 (6 bases). The CDR3 has 12 amino acids. V was shortened by 8 bases and J by 0 bases, with 7 bases between the two germline ends. The germline V gene has CDR1 LNHDA and CDR2 SQIVND (reference sequence). CDR3 amino acids: CASWDNQETQYF. Written as DNA, the CDR3 is TGTGCCAGTTGGGACAACCAAGAGACCCAGTACTTC.